The 5 T cell receptor beta chains reported below all come from one sample, sequenced in a study of blood T cell repertoires in COVID-19. Clones were read by immunoSEQ multiplex PCR, and TCRdb kept only the in-frame ones, dropping some. The sample records about 88,000 clones, roughly 87% being singletons. Sequenced input: peripheral blood. These receptors all come from a male donor with acute or convalescent COVID-19.

The CDR3 DNA sequence: TGTGCCAGCAGCTCAGGGACAGCCTCTAACTATGGCTACACCTTC. This encodes CASSSGTASNYGYTF. This sequence joins TRBV11-2 and TRBJ1-2; TRBD1 aligns across 7 bases. CDR3 size: 15 residues. In germline, CDR1 is SGHAT, CDR2 FQNNGV. V gave up 4 bases and J gave up 0 bases; unmatched junction bases: 5.

This clone was detected only once. The V and J genes are TRBV5-1 and TRBJ2-7; 9 bases match TRBD1. V shed 6 bases and J 1 base; nucleotides not matched to a gene: 8. Germline assignment: CDR1 SGHRS and CDR2 YFSETQ. The CDR3 length is 15 residues. The DNA for the CDR3 is TGCGCCAGCACCATGACAGGGGGTTCGTCCTACGAGCAGTACTTC. Translation gives CASTMTGGSSYEQYF. Full variable domain (outside the CDR3, taken from reference TRBV5-1 and TRBJ2-7): KAGVTQTPRYLIKTRGQQVTLSCSPISGHRSVSWYQQTPGQGLQFLFEYFSETQRNKGNFPGRFSGRQFSNSRSEMNVSTLELGDSALYLCASTMTGGSSYEQYFGPGTRLTVT.

This sequence joins TRBV9 and TRBJ1-6; D unclear. The V gene's germline CDR1 is SGDLS and CDR2 YYNGEE. CDR3 length: 14 amino acids. V dropped 0 bases and J dropped 5 bases, with 6 bases sitting between them. In DNA, the CDR3 is TGTGCCAGCAGCGTAGGGGCCGATAATTCACCCCTCCACTTT. Amino acids: CASSVGADNSPLHF.

The V and J genes are TRBV2 and TRBJ1-1, with 8 bases lining up with TRBD1. The CDR3 sequence is 15 residues long. The germline V gene has CDR1 SNHLY and CDR2 FYNNEI. V shed 11 bases and J 4 bases; nucleotides not matched to a gene: 15. The CDR3 bases are TGTGCCCCCCGTAAGGCCTGGACAGGGAGCACTGAAGCTTTCTTT. It specifies CAPRKAWTGSTEAFF.

V usage is TRBV21-1 and J usage is TRBJ2-2; TRBD1 was called by the table and not checked on the DNA. TRBV21-1 is tagged as a pseudogene. The CDR3 has 18 residues. The CDR3 DNA is TGTGCCAGCAGCAAAGTTGACAGAACAAGGGCTGGCACCGGGGAGCTGTTTTTT. Protein product: CASSKVDRTRAGTGELFF.